This TCR beta chain appears in the sequencing data of a study of control samples from healthy donors and cancer patients. This CDR3 is 14 amino acids long. Looked up from germline, CDR1 is SGHVS and CDR2 is FQNEAQ. V lost 2 bases to trimming and J lost 11 bases; unmatched junction nucleotides: 8. Assay used: immunoSEQ multiplex PCR; TCRdb lists only in-frame clones, some missing. The sample has some 140,000 clones, over 85% seen once. The chain combines TRBV7-8 with TRBJ1-1; 10 positions agree with TRBD1. The receptor's source is a man in his fifties or sixties with head and neck cancer. The sequencing sample was made of PBMCs. DNA for the CDR3: TGTGCCAGCAGCTTACTAGACAGGGGGCGGGCGGCTTTCTTT. Encoded protein: CASSLLDRGRAAFF.